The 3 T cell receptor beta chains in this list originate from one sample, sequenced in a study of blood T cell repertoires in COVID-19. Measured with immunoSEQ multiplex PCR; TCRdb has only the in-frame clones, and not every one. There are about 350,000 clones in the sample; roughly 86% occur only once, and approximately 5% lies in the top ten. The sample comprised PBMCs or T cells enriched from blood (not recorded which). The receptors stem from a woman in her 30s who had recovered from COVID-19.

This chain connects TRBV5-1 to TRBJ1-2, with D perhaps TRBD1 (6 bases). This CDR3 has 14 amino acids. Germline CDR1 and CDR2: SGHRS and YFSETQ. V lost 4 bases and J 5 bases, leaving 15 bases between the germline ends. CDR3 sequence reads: CASSPNRELYGYTF. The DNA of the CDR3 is TGCGCCAGCAGCCCGAACAGGGAATTGTATGGCTACACCTTC.

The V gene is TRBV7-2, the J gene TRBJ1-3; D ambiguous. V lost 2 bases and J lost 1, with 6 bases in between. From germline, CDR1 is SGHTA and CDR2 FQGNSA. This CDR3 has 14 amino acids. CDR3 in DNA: TGTGCCAGCAGCTTATCGAGTTCTGGAAACACCATATATTTT. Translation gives CASSLSSSGNTIYF. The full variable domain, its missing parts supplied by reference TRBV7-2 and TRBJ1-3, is GAGVSQSPSNKVTEKGKDVELRCDPISGHTALYWYRQSLGQGLEFLIYFQGNSAPDKSGLPSDRFSAERTGGSVSTLTIQRTQQEDSAVYLCASSLSSSGNTIYFGEGSWLTVV.

Written as DNA, the CDR3 is TGTGCCACCAGCAGAGAGGTCGGGGGAGGCGGATCACCCCTCCACTTT. As protein: CATSREVGGGGSPLHF. The J gene is TRBJ1-6, the V gene TRBV15, with D tentatively TRBD1 (5 bases). Per the germline V gene, CDR1 is LNHNV and CDR2 is YYDKDF (reference sequence). CDR3 length: 16 amino acids. Trimming shortened V by 0 bases and J by 10 bases, and 16 bases separated the two germline ends.